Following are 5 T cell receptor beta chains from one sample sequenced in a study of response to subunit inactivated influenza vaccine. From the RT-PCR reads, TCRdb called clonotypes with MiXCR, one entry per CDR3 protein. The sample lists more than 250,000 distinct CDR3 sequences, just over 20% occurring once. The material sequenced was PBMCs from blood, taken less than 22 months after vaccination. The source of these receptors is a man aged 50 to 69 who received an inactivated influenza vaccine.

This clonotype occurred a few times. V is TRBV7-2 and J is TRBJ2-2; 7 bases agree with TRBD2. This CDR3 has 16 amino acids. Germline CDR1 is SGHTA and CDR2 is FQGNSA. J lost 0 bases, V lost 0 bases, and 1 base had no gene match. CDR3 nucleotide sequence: TGTGCCAGCAGCTTAGCGGCGGGAGCGAACACCGGGGAGCTGTTTTTT. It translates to CASSLAAGANTGELFF.

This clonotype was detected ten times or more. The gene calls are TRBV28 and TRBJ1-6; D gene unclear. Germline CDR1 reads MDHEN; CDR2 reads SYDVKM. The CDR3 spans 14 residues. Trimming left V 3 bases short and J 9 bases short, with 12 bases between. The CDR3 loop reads CASSFHLVGSPLHF. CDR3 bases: TGTGCCAGCAGTTTTCATCTAGTTGGTTCACCCCTCCACTTT.

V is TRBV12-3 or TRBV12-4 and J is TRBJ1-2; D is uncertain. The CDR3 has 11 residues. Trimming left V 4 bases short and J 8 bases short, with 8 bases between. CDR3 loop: CASSSFGGYTF. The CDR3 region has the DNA TGTGCCAGCAGTTCGTTTGGGGGCTACACCTTC.

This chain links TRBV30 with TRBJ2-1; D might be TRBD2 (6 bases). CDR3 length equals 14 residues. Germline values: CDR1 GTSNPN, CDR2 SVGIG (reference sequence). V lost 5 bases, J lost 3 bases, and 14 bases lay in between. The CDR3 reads CAWARLASYNEQFF. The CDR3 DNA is TGTGCCTGGGCGCGCCTAGCGAGCTACAATGAGCAGTTCTTC.

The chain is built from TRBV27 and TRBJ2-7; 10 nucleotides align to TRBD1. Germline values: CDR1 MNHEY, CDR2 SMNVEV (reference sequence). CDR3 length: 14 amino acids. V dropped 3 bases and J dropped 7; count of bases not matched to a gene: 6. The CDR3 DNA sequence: TGTGCCAGCAGTTTGGGACAGGGGACCTTAGAGCAGTACTTC. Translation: CASSLGQGTLEQYF.